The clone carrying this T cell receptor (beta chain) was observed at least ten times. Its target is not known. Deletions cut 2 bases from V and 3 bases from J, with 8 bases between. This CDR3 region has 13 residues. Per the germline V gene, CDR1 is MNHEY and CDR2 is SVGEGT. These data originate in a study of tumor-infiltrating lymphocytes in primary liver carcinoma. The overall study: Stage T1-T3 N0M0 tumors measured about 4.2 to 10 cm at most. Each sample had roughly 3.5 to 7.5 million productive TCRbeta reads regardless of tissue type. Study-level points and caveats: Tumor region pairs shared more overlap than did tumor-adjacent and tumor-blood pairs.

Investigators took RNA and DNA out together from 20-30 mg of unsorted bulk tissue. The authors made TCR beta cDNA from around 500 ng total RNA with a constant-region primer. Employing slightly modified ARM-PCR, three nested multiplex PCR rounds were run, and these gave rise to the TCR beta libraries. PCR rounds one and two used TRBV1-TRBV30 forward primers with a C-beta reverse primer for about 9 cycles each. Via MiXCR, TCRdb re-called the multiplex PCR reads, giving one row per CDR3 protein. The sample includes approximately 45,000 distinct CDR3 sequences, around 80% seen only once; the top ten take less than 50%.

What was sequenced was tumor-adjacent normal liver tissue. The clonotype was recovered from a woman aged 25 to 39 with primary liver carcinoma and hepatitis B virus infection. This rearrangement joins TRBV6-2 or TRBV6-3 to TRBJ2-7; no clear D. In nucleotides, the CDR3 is TGTGCCAGCAGTTACATAAGCCTCTACGAGCAGTACTTC. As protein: CASSYISLYEQYF.